A selection of T cell receptor beta chains follows, all from one sample in a study of OX40 agonist ivuxolimab in advanced cancers. Only in-frame clones appear in the TCRdb table, and some are missing; sequencing was by immunoSEQ multiplex PCR. The sample records just over 14,000 clones, approximately 75% being singletons. The specimen was CD4+ or CD8+ T cells sorted from blood, collected in a trial of the OX40 agonist ivuxolimab. The receptors shown here come from an adult with an advanced solid tumor such as melanoma, head and neck, liver or kidney cancer. CDR3s include the opening cysteine and the closing phenylalanine or tryptophan. A D gene is named only where the DNA matches it firmly. Expanded clones are given a class, and other clones once, few, many or no size at all.

d_gene	v_gene	abundance	j_gene	CDR3aa	CDR3nt
TRBD1	TRBV15	few	TRBJ2-7	CATSGGQGSGEQYF	TGTGCCACCAGCGGGGGACAGGGTTCGGGCGAGCAGTACTTC
NA	TRBV19	NA	TRBJ1-5	CASGIGTGNQPQHF	TGTGCCTCTGGCATAGGGACGGGCAATCAGCCCCAGCATTTT
TRBD1	TRBV29-1	NA	TRBJ2-7	CSVLTGGVYEQYF	TGCAGCGTGCTAACAGGGGGAGTCTACGAGCAGTACTTC
NA	TRBV2	few	TRBJ2-2	CASTRDGETGELFF	TGTGCCAGCACCCGGGATGGGGAGACCGGGGAGCTGTTTTTT
NA	TRBV19	NA	TRBJ1-4	CASRLGAANEKLFF	TGTGCCAGTAGATTGGGGGCTGCTAATGAAAAACTGTTTTTT
TRBD1	TRBV16	NA	TRBJ2-1	CASSSLTGEQFF	TGTGCCAGCAGCTCATTGACAGGGGAGCAGTTCTTC
TRBD1	TRBV7-9	NA	TRBJ1-1	CASSNRGGAENTEAFF	TGTGCCAGCAGCAACAGGGGAGGGGCGGAGAACACTGAAGCTTTCTTT
TRBD2	TRBV18	NA	TRBJ2-7	CASKALAGGQEQYF	TGTGCCAGCAAAGCACTAGCGGGAGGTCAAGAGCAGTACTTC
TRBD1	TRBV6-1	NA	TRBJ1-4	CASSWETGGREKLFF	TGTGCCAGCAGTTGGGAGACAGGGGGTAGGGAAAAACTGTTTTTT
TRBD1	TRBV11-1	medium-sized	TRBJ1-2	CASSPRDRAFYGYTF	TGTGCCAGCAGCCCAAGGGACAGGGCGTTCTATGGCTACACCTTC
NA	TRBV27	NA	TRBJ2-1	CASSLRGGDNEQFF	TGTGCCAGCAGTTTAAGGGGTGGAGACAATGAGCAGTTCTTC
TRBD2	TRBV18	NA	TRBJ2-1	CASSPPPALSGTYNEQFF	TGTGCCAGCTCACCACCGCCCGCCCTTAGCGGGACCTACAATGAGCAGTTCTTC
NA	TRBV27	medium-sized	TRBJ2-2	CASRTITGTSKGGELFF	TGTGCCAGCAGGACTATCACAGGGACCTCGAAGGGGGGGGAGCTGTTTTTT
TRBD1	TRBV19	NA	TRBJ2-2	CASKPGQAPNTGELFF	TGTGCCAGTAAACCGGGACAGGCTCCGAACACCGGGGAGCTGTTTTTT
TRBD2	TRBV28	NA	TRBJ2-6	CASSLGTSGRALSGANVLTF	TGTGCCAGCAGTTTAGGTACAAGCGGGAGGGCCCTCTCTGGGGCCAACGTCCTGACTTTC
TRBD1	TRBV6-9	NA	TRBJ2-7	CASSYSGTDYEQYF	TGTGCCAGCAGTTACTCTGGGACAGATTACGAGCAGTACTTC
TRBD2	TRBV11-2	once	TRBJ2-1	CASRRFRLAGSYNEQFF	TGTGCCAGCAGACGTTTCCGACTAGCGGGCTCCTACAATGAGCAGTTCTTC
NA	TRBV2	few	TRBJ1-2	CASSEARTDNYGYTF	TGTGCCAGCAGTGAAGCCCGGACGGATAACTATGGCTACACCTTC
NA	TRBV7-7	once	TRBJ2-7	CASSDDMNYEQYF	TGTGCCAGCAGCGACGACATGAACTACGAGCAGTACTTC
NA	TRBV5-1	NA	TRBJ2-7	CASSYHADSSYEQYF	TGCGCCAGCAGCTACCATGCGGATAGCTCCTACGAGCAGTACTTC
NA	TRBV4-2	NA	TRBJ1-2	CASSPSKGDGYTF	TGTGCCAGCAGCCCTAGTAAGGGGGATGGCTACACCTTC
TRBD2	TRBV2	NA	TRBJ2-7	CASSASAGAASPKLEQYF	TGTGCCAGCAGTGCTTCAGCGGGAGCTGCGTCGCCCAAATTGGAGCAGTACTTC
TRBD2	TRBV11-3	NA	TRBJ2-1	CASSRTSGNEQFF	TGTGCCAGCAGCCGGACTAGCGGGAATGAGCAGTTCTTC
TRBD2	TRBV30	NA	TRBJ2-1	CAWSRALAGDNEQFF	TGTGCATGGAGTAGGGCACTAGCGGGAGACAATGAGCAGTTCTTC
TRBD1	TRBV5-6	NA	TRBJ2-7	CASSLDRGSTYEQYF	TGTGCCAGCAGCCTGGACAGGGGGAGTACCTACGAGCAGTACTTC
TRBD1	TRBV10-2	NA	TRBJ2-6	CASIGTASTSGANVLTF	TGCGCCAGCATTGGGACAGCCTCGACCTCTGGGGCCAACGTCCTGACTTTC
NA	TRBV6-5	NA	TRBJ1-2	CASSQGQVYTF	TGTGCCAGCAGCCAGGGCCAGGTCTACACCTTC
NA	TRBV7-9	NA	TRBJ2-7	CASSLPGAREQYF	TGTGCCAGCAGCTTACCGGGGGCTCGGGAGCAGTACTTC
NA	TRBV5-4	NA	TRBJ2-5	CASSLEVGLETQYF	TGTGCCAGCAGCTTGGAAGTGGGTCTGGAGACCCAGTACTTC
NA	TRBV7-8	NA	TRBJ2-2	CASSLGTSTGELFF	TGTGCCAGCAGCCTCGGGACCAGCACCGGGGAGCTGTTTTTT
NA	TRBV6-5	once	TRBJ2-4	CASSYSFGKNIQYF	TGTGCCAGCAGTTACTCGTTTGGCAAAAACATTCAGTACTTC
TRBD1	TRBV19	NA	TRBJ1-4	CASSIGTDLRSEKLFF	TGTGCCAGTAGTATTGGGACAGACCTAAGAAGTGAAAAACTGTTTTTT
NA	TRBV5-1	NA	TRBJ2-7	CASSWDHPSYEQYF	TGCGCCAGCAGCTGGGACCATCCCTCCTACGAGCAGTACTTC
NA	TRBV6-8	NA	TRBJ1-1	CASSYTGVSEAFF	TGTGCCAGCAGTTACACCGGTGTTTCTGAAGCTTTCTTT